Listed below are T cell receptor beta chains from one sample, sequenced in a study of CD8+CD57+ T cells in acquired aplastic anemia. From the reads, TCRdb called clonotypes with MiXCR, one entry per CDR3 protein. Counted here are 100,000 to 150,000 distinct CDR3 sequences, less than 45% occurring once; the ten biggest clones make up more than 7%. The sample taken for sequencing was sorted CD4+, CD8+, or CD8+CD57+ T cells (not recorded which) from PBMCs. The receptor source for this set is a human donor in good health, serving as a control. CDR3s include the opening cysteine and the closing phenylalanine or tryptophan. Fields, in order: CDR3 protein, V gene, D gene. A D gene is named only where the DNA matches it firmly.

cdr3_aa: CSVGRTGDEKLFF; v_call: TRBV29-1; d_call: -
cdr3_aa: CASSLAGGWGMSTDTQYF; v_call: TRBV11-1; d_call: TRBD2
cdr3_aa: CASSQDVSSYEQYF; v_call: TRBV3-1; d_call: -
cdr3_aa: CASSAQGAPYNEQFF; v_call: TRBV9; d_call: TRBD1
cdr3_aa: CASSYPSGNTIYF; v_call: TRBV6-6; d_call: -
cdr3_aa: CASSGGATEAFF; v_call: TRBV19; d_call: -
cdr3_aa: CASSTSGRGDTQYF; v_call: TRBV11-3; d_call: TRBD2
cdr3_aa: CASTNQYLQYGYTF; v_call: TRBV6-1; d_call: -
cdr3_aa: CASGQGAPGEQYF; v_call: TRBV10-3; d_call: TRBD1
cdr3_aa: CAISDSGGEQFF; v_call: TRBV10-3; d_call: TRBD2
cdr3_aa: CASSITLRETQYF; v_call: TRBV5-1; d_call: -
cdr3_aa: CSARAGSWVRETQYF; v_call: TRBV20-1; d_call: -
cdr3_aa: CASSLNSAGANVLTF; v_call: TRBV7-9; d_call: -
cdr3_aa: CASNRGTANTEAFF; v_call: TRBV5-8; d_call: TRBD1
cdr3_aa: CSASDPNTEAFF; v_call: TRBV20-1; d_call: -
cdr3_aa: CASSPGQTGEAFF; v_call: TRBV7-9; d_call: TRBD1
cdr3_aa: CATSRAAPEAFF; v_call: TRBV15; d_call: -
cdr3_aa: CASSSGDSGNTIYF; v_call: TRBV5-8; d_call: -
cdr3_aa: CSVGGVRYGYTF; v_call: TRBV29-1; d_call: -
cdr3_aa: CASSLSGQPGGNTIYF; v_call: TRBV5-1; d_call: -
cdr3_aa: CAISVSDSPNYGYTF; v_call: TRBV10-3; d_call: -
cdr3_aa: CSASTTGHNNEQFF; v_call: TRBV20-1; d_call: -
cdr3_aa: CATSLDGRRNEQFF; v_call: TRBV11-2; d_call: TRBD2
cdr3_aa: CASRTGNSPLHF; v_call: TRBV25-1; d_call: TRBD1
cdr3_aa: CASSQQPGNTIYF; v_call: TRBV18; d_call: -
cdr3_aa: CSVEGRRGYTF; v_call: TRBV29-1; d_call: -
cdr3_aa: CSASGSVETQYF; v_call: TRBV20-1; d_call: -
cdr3_aa: CASSLASGGSLYEQYF; v_call: TRBV11-1; d_call: -
cdr3_aa: CASSTLNTEAFF; v_call: TRBV28; d_call: -
cdr3_aa: CSARTGQGPYSNQPQHF; v_call: TRBV20-1; d_call: TRBD1
cdr3_aa: CATSSLESGGGEKLFF; v_call: TRBV15; d_call: TRBD1
cdr3_aa: CATSTRQGDTEAFF; v_call: TRBV15; d_call: TRBD1
cdr3_aa: CASSQDGTLNYGYTF; v_call: TRBV14; d_call: -
cdr3_aa: CASSDETSSYEQYF; v_call: TRBV25-1; d_call: -
cdr3_aa: CASSLGPGTDTQYF; v_call: TRBV12-3/TRBV12-4; d_call: -
cdr3_aa: CASSNRTGHNEQFF; v_call: TRBV19; d_call: TRBD1
cdr3_aa: CASSLTGGSLEQYF; v_call: TRBV7-8; d_call: TRBD1
cdr3_aa: CASRTPYEQYF; v_call: TRBV6-2/TRBV6-3; d_call: -
cdr3_aa: CAWSSRYGYTF; v_call: TRBV30; d_call: -
cdr3_aa: CSARVSTSGLQETQYF; v_call: TRBV20-1; d_call: TRBD2
cdr3_aa: CASSAAKNSPLHF; v_call: TRBV10-1; d_call: -
cdr3_aa: CSGQYQETQYF; v_call: TRBV20-1; d_call: -
cdr3_aa: CASGLAVGSSNEQFF; v_call: TRBV12-5; d_call: -
cdr3_aa: CASSPQLEGASGVGYTF; v_call: TRBV9; d_call: TRBD1
cdr3_aa: CASSEAQLLTVETQYF; v_call: TRBV6-1; d_call: -
cdr3_aa: CASSFGGWDGYTF; v_call: TRBV12-3/TRBV12-4; d_call: -
cdr3_aa: CASRQGGGNTIYF; v_call: TRBV12-3/TRBV12-4; d_call: TRBD1
cdr3_aa: CSARPRDTQYF; v_call: TRBV20-1; d_call: -
cdr3_aa: CSVGDTGGNTIYF; v_call: TRBV29-1; d_call: -
cdr3_aa: CASSVDPGWTDGYTF; v_call: TRBV9; d_call: -
cdr3_aa: CASSVGDSGGVGETQYF; v_call: TRBV9; d_call: TRBD2
cdr3_aa: CASSLVAGRGSPLHF; v_call: TRBV7-2; d_call: -
cdr3_aa: CASSLGASGYNQPQHF; v_call: TRBV5-6; d_call: -
cdr3_aa: CASRGTGANQPQHF; v_call: TRBV2; d_call: TRBD1